What follows are 32 T cell receptor beta chains derived from one specimen sequenced in a study of blood T cell repertoires in COVID-19. Sequencing was performed with immunoSEQ multiplex PCR; in TCRdb, only in-frame clones are kept and a portion is missing. The sample records about 330,000 clones, around 87% being singletons. The sequenced sample was PBMCs or T cells enriched from blood (not recorded which). All receptors come from a woman aged 30 to 39 who had recovered from COVID-19.

The CDR3 coding sequence is TGCACCAGCAGCCAACGGAGTAGAGACGCAACTAATGAAAAACTGTTTTTT. This codes for CTSSQRSRDATNEKLFF. The chain has TRBV1 and TRBJ1-4. TRBV1 is described as a pseudogene. CDR3 length equals 17 residues.

The genes are TRBV4-3 and TRBJ1-2; 7 bases are shared with TRBD1. The ends lost 0 bases at V and 6 bases at J; junction bases unmatched: 4. CDR3 length equals 14 residues. Germline CDR1 reads LGHNA; CDR2 reads YSLEER. The CDR3 reads CASSQDRGLNGYTF. The CDR3 coding sequence is TGCGCCAGCAGCCAAGATAGGGGGCTGAATGGCTACACCTTC.

This clone was seen a few times. The V and J genes are TRBV19 and TRBJ2-2, with D tentatively TRBD2 (7 bases). Between the trimmed V and J ends, which lost 5 bases and 7 bases, there was a span of 23 bases. CDR1 and CDR2 from the germline V gene are LNHDA and SQIVND (reference sequence). The CDR3 contains 17 residues. CDR3 DNA: TGTGCCAGTAGTTTGCGGGGGCCACCCTATGTTGGCGGGGAGCTGTTTTTT. Translating gives CASSLRGPPYVGGELFF.

This clone was observed a single time. The chain has TRBV24-1 and TRBJ2-3; 7 bases agree with TRBD1. With V trimmed by 7 bases and J by 2 bases, 11 bases remained unmatched. This CDR3 has 16 amino acids. CDR1 is KGHDR, CDR2 SFDVKD, per germline. This CDR3 is CATSGPPGTDTDTQYF. The CDR3 DNA reads as TGTGCCACCAGCGGACCTCCCGGGACAGACACAGATACGCAGTATTTT.

The V call is TRBV7-2, the J call TRBJ2-3, with 10 positions matching TRBD2. The J segment lost 2 bases and the V segment lost 5 bases, leaving 4 bases of the junction unmatched. CDR3 length: 15 amino acids. Germline V gene data show CDR1 as SGHTA and CDR2 as FQGNSA. CDR3 loop: CASSVTSGVTDTQYF. The CDR3 DNA sequence: TGTGCCAGCAGCGTCACTAGCGGGGTCACAGATACGCAGTATTTT.

V usage is TRBV19 and J usage is TRBJ1-5, with D tentatively TRBD1 (6 bases). V lost 8 bases and J lost 5, with 16 bases in between. Germline V gives CDR1 LNHDA, CDR2 SQIVND (reference sequence). The CDR3 has 14 residues. CDR3: CASSRTASYQPQHF. In DNA form, the CDR3 reads TGTGCCAGTTCGAGGACAGCCTCTTATCAGCCCCAGCATTTT.

The rearrangement links TRBV3-1 (or the pseudogene TRBV3-2) to TRBJ2-7; the match to TRBD2 covers 9 bases. The CDR3 runs 15 residues. Trimming cost V 4 bases and J 6 bases; bases outside gene matches: 10. Germline values: CDR1 LGHDT, CDR2 YNNKEL (reference sequence). The DNA of the CDR3 is TGTGCCAGCAGCCTTCCCGGGACTAGCCTCGCCGAGCAGTACTTC. Its protein product is CASSLPGTSLAEQYF.

V and J are TRBV7-2 and TRBJ1-5; D is ambiguous. This CDR3 region has 15 residues. The ends were cut back, 1 base at V and 0 bases at J, with 7 bases in the middle. The germline gives CDR1 SGHTA, CDR2 FQGNSA. CDR3 nucleotide sequence: TGTGCCAGCAGCTTAGTCGAGGGTAGCAATCAGCCCCAGCATTTT. Its protein product is CASSLVEGSNQPQHF.

J is TRBJ1-1 and V is TRBV5-1; D possibly corresponds to TRBD1 (6 bases). Germline V gene sequence: CDR1 SGHRS, CDR2 YFSETQ. This CDR3 contains 14 residues. Trimming cost V 2 bases and J 0 bases, with 8 bases left between them. This chain's CDR3 is CASSFDRMNTEAFF. Written as DNA, the CDR3 is TGCGCCAGCAGCTTCGACAGGATGAACACTGAAGCTTTCTTT.

V and J are TRBV28 and TRBJ1-6; 8 bases map to TRBD1. V gave up 4 bases and J gave up 4 bases; unmatched junction bases: 9. Germline CDR1 MDHEN, CDR2 SYDVKM. CDR3 length equals 17 residues. CDR3 nucleotides: TGTGCCAGCAGTTCGCGACAGGGGATAAGTTATAATTCACCCCTCCACTTT. Amino acids: CASSSRQGISYNSPLHF.

The chain carries TRBV2 and TRBJ1-5; no clear D. The CDR3 runs to 15 residues. V dropped 5 bases and J dropped 4 bases, with 15 bases sitting between them. The germline V gene has CDR1 SNHLY and CDR2 FYNNEI. The CDR3 here is CASSLTNPRNQPQHF. For the CDR3, the DNA is TGTGCCAGCAGTCTTACCAATCCGCGGAATCAGCCCCAGCATTTT.

V is TRBV9 and J is TRBJ2-1, with D unresolved. The V and J ends lost 0 bases and 9 bases respectively, with 13 bases between them. This CDR3 region has 14 residues. Germline V lookup: CDR1 SGDLS, CDR2 YYNGEE. The CDR3 bases are TGTGCCAGCAGCGTAGGATTAATAGCAAGTGAGCAGTTCTTC. Translated, it gives CASSVGLIASEQFF. Together with reference TRBV9 and TRBJ2-1, the CDR3 gives the full variable domain: DSGVTQTPKHLITATGQRVTLRCSPRSGDLSVYWYQQSLDQGLQFLIQYYNGEERAKGNILERFSAQQFPDLHSELNLSSLELGDSALYFCASSVGLIASEQFFGPGTRLTVL.

V is TRBV30 and J is TRBJ1-5, with D uncertain. This CDR3 comprises 14 residues. The V end lost 0 bases, the J end lost 6 bases, and 12 bases lay between the germline ends. CDR1 is GTSNPN and CDR2 is SVGIG in the germline V gene (reference sequence). CDR3 bases: TGTGCCTGGAGTGTAAGGGCGGGCACTCAGCCCCAGCATTTT. Its protein product is CAWSVRAGTQPQHF.

This rearrangement joins TRBV10-2 to TRBJ1-5, with TRBD1 identical over 7 bases. CDR1 WSHSY and CDR2 SAAADI come from the germline V gene. The CDR3 has 14 residues. V was clipped by 3 bases and J by 4 bases; unmatched bases: 3. CDR3 loop: CASSDRQGNQPQHF. The CDR3 DNA reads as TGCGCCAGCAGTGATCGACAGGGTAATCAGCCCCAGCATTTT.

The chain is built from TRBV13 and TRBJ2-7; no definite D call. The germline V and J ends were trimmed by 2 bases and 7 bases, with 12 bases remaining between them. The germline gives CDR1 PRHDT, CDR2 FYEKMQ (reference sequence). The length of the CDR3 is 13 residues. The CDR3 protein is CASSLIQSQEQYF. The CDR3 DNA reads TGTGCCAGCAGCTTAATCCAGTCGCAAGAGCAGTACTTC. Combining the CDR3 with reference TRBV13 and TRBJ2-7 gives the whole variable domain AAGVIQSPRHLIKEKRETATLKCYPIPRHDTVYWYQQGPGQDPQFLISFYEKMQSDKGSIPDRFSAQQFSDYHSELNMSSLELGDSALYFCASSLIQSQEQYFGPGTRLTVT.

The chain employs TRBV5-1 and TRBJ2-5; D call uncertain. The CDR3 covers 14 residues. The germline V and J ends were trimmed by 0 bases and 2 bases, with 8 bases remaining between them. Per germline, CDR1 SGHRS and CDR2 YFSETQ. Written as DNA, the CDR3 is TGCGCCAGCAGCTTGGCAGACTCTCAAGAGACCCAGTACTTC. Its protein product is CASSLADSQETQYF.

This clone was counted between two and nine times. Other nucleotide sequences in the sample specify the same CDR3. The chain couples TRBV5-1 to TRBJ2-3; TRBD2 aligns across 7 bases. V dropped 0 bases and J dropped 0; count of bases not matched to a gene: 1. Germline CDR1 reads SGHRS; CDR2 reads YFSETQ. This CDR3 spans 15 amino acids. The chain's CDR3 is CASSLGGGSTDTQYF. CDR3 bases: TGCGCCAGCAGCTTGGGCGGGGGAAGCACAGATACGCAGTATTTT. The full variable domain, with the rest looked up from reference TRBV5-1 and TRBJ2-3, is KAGVTQTPRYLIKTRGQQVTLSCSPISGHRSVSWYQQTPGQGLQFLFEYFSETQRNKGNFPGRFSGRQFSNSRSEMNVSTLELGDSALYLCASSLGGGSTDTQYFGPGTRLTVL.

This clone has a handful of counts. This rearrangement joins TRBV19 to TRBJ1-4, with D maybe TRBD1 (5 bases). Looked up from germline, CDR1 is LNHDA and CDR2 is SQIVND (reference sequence). This CDR3 region has 14 residues. Trimming pared 3 bases from V and 8 bases from J, leaving 13 bases between. The CDR3 protein is CASSMSRGGEKLFF. CDR3 in DNA: TGTGCCAGTAGTATGAGTAGGGGAGGCGAAAAACTGTTTTTT.

CDR3 loop: CASSLTGQPQHF. In nucleotides, the CDR3 is TGTGCCAGCAGTCTGACCGGGCAGCCCCAGCATTTT. This chain connects TRBV28 to TRBJ1-5; D remains unclear. This CDR3 comprises 12 residues. Germline V lookup: CDR1 MDHEN, CDR2 SYDVKM. V lost 5 bases, J lost 7 bases, and 9 bases lay in between. The whole variable domain, filled in from reference TRBV28 and TRBJ1-5, reads DVKVTQSSRYLVKRTGEKVFLECVQDMDHENMFWYRQDPGLGLRLIYFSYDVKMKEKGDIPEGYSVSREKKERFSLILESASTNQTSMYLCASSLTGQPQHFGDGTRLSIL.

This clone was counted between two and nine times. CDR3 residues: CASSGTSGIYNEQFF. Written as DNA, the CDR3 is TGTGCCAGCAGCGGGACTAGCGGGATTTACAATGAGCAGTTCTTC. The rearrangement joins TRBV6-2 or TRBV6-3 to TRBJ2-1, with 13 bases lining up with TRBD2. The CDR3 is 15 amino acids. The germline CDR1 and CDR2 sequences are MNHEY and SVGEGT. Trimming removed 6 bases from V and 4 bases from J; junction bases left unmatched: 3.

The V gene is TRBV9, the J gene TRBJ1-1; 9 bases fit TRBD1. The V gene end was trimmed by 6 bases and the J gene end by 1 base; junction bases not matched to a gene: 7. There are 15 residues in the CDR3. The germline V gene has CDR1 SGDLS and CDR2 YYNGEE. CDR3 sequence reads: CASNRDRATNTEAFF. CDR3 bases: TGTGCCAGCAACCGGGACAGGGCAACGAACACTGAAGCTTTCTTT.

The V gene is TRBV18, the J gene TRBJ2-7; tentative D call: TRBD2 (5 bases). There are 14 residues in the CDR3. Germline V gene lookup returns CDR1 KGHSH and CDR2 LQKENI. Trimming removed 4 bases from V and 5 bases from J, with 15 bases in between. The CDR3 region has the DNA TGTGCCAGCTCACGAGCTTCGGGGAAGGACGAGCAGTACTTC. It specifies CASSRASGKDEQYF.

The genes are TRBV7-9 and TRBJ1-3; no clear D gene. The germline V and J ends were trimmed by 5 bases and 4 bases, with 15 bases remaining between them. Looked up from germline, CDR1 is SEHNR and CDR2 is FQNEAQ (reference sequence). CDR3 length: 15 residues. The CDR3 protein is CASSTRLEAGNTIYF. CDR3 coding DNA: TGTGCCAGCAGCACACGCCTCGAGGCCGGAAACACCATATATTTT.

The chain carries TRBV7-2 and TRBJ2-2; possible D gene TRBD1, 5 bases. V lost 5 bases to trimming and J lost 0 bases, with 13 bases between them. This CDR3 comprises 16 residues. The germline V gene has CDR1 SGHTA and CDR2 FQGNSA. CDR3 coding DNA: TGTGCCAGCAGCGTTAGGGGATTCACGAACACCGGGGAGCTGTTTTTT. Encoded protein: CASSVRGFTNTGELFF.

The CDR3: CASSLQGAETQYF. CDR3 DNA sequence: TGCGCCAGCAGCTTGCAGGGGGCAGAGACCCAGTACTTC. This chain connects TRBV5-1 to TRBJ2-5; TRBD1 aligns across 8 bases. The CDR3 is 13 residues long. Trimming took 1 base from V and 4 from J; bases not matched to a gene: 0. The germline V gene has CDR1 SGHRS and CDR2 YFSETQ.

The J gene is TRBJ1-4, the V gene TRBV27; D may be TRBD1 (5 bases). Germline CDR1 is MNHEY and CDR2 is SMNVEV (reference sequence). Trimming took off 7 bases at V and 5 bases at J, with 17 bases between the two ends. This CDR3 has 15 residues. CDR3 DNA sequence: TGTGCCAGCACCTCCCCAGGGCAGAACAATGAAAAACTGTTTTTT. Translation gives CASTSPGQNNEKLFF.

J is TRBJ2-1 and V is TRBV15, with D maybe TRBD2 (5 bases). The germline V gene has CDR1 LNHNV and CDR2 YYDKDF (reference sequence). Trimming took 0 bases from V and 10 from J, leaving 19 bases between them. The CDR3 loop spans 16 amino acids. CDR3 residues: CATSRDRNLAVQEQFF. The DNA for the CDR3 is TGTGCCACCAGCAGAGATAGGAACCTAGCCGTACAGGAGCAGTTCTTC.

The V call is TRBV11-2, the J call TRBJ2-1; 10 bases map to TRBD2. Germline values: CDR1 SGHAT, CDR2 FQNNGV. The CDR3 has 18 amino acids. V shed 5 bases and J 5 bases; nucleotides not matched to a gene: 15. CDR3: CASSPRISGGAQDNEQFF. Written as DNA, the CDR3 is TGTGCCAGCAGCCCCCGGATCAGCGGGGGGGCGCAGGACAATGAGCAGTTCTTC.

CDR3 in amino acids: CASSLEGGAVDTGELFF. In DNA form, the CDR3 reads TGTGCCAGCAGCTTAGAAGGGGGGGCCGTTGACACCGGGGAGCTGTTTTTT. This chain uses TRBV7-9 with TRBJ2-2, with a tentative D call TRBD2 (7 bases). The V and J ends lost 1 base and 3 bases respectively, with 15 bases between them. Germline V CDR1 and CDR2: SEHNR, FQNEAQ (reference sequence). This CDR3 comprises 17 residues.

V gene TRBV20-1 combines with J gene TRBJ1-2; tentative D call: TRBD1 (5 bases). The CDR3 loop spans 14 amino acids. V lost 3 bases and J 5 bases, leaving 16 bases between the germline ends. Looked up from germline, CDR1 is DFQATT and CDR2 is SNEGSKA (reference sequence). The CDR3 loop reads CSASLRRVGYGYTF. Written as DNA, the CDR3 is TGCAGTGCTAGTTTACGCAGGGTCGGGTATGGCTACACCTTC.

The chain couples TRBV19 to TRBJ2-7; tentative D call: TRBD2 (6 bases). V shed 6 bases and J shed 2 bases, with 11 bases lying between them. Germline V gene sequence: CDR1 LNHDA, CDR2 SQIVND (reference sequence). The CDR3 has 13 amino acids. The CDR3 sequence is CASRRDGTYEQYF. Written as DNA, the CDR3 is TGTGCCAGTAGGCGGGACGGAACCTACGAGCAGTACTTC.

This chain links TRBV12-3 or TRBV12-4 with TRBJ1-1; D possibly corresponds to TRBD1 (6 bases). The CDR3 consists of 13 residues. V lost 5 bases and J lost 6, with 13 bases in between. The CDR3 reads CASSTWEGAEAFF. DNA of the CDR3: TGTGCCAGCAGTACCTGGGAGGGGGCTGAAGCTTTCTTT.